This TCR beta chain was profiled in a study of cytomegalovirus exposure and HLA in healthy donors. PCR involved 60 Vbeta and 13 Jbeta primers. Profiled with immunoSEQ multiplex PCR; TCRdb holds only in-frame clones, not every one. This sample has over 80,000 clones; roughly 74% occur once, and the top ten carry 2.5% to 3.5%. V shed 5 bases and J 4 bases; nucleotides not matched to a gene: 5. The CDR3 extends over 14 amino acids. CDR1 and CDR2 (germline): SGHVS, FNYEAQ. This TCR was sampled from a female donor in good health and CMV-seropositive. The sample comprised PBMCs. The chain has TRBV7-6 and TRBJ2-3; TRBD2 agrees at 8 bases. CDR3 in amino acids: CASSLRTSPDTQYF. DNA for the CDR3: TGTGCCAGCAGCCTACGGACTAGCCCAGATACGCAGTATTTT.